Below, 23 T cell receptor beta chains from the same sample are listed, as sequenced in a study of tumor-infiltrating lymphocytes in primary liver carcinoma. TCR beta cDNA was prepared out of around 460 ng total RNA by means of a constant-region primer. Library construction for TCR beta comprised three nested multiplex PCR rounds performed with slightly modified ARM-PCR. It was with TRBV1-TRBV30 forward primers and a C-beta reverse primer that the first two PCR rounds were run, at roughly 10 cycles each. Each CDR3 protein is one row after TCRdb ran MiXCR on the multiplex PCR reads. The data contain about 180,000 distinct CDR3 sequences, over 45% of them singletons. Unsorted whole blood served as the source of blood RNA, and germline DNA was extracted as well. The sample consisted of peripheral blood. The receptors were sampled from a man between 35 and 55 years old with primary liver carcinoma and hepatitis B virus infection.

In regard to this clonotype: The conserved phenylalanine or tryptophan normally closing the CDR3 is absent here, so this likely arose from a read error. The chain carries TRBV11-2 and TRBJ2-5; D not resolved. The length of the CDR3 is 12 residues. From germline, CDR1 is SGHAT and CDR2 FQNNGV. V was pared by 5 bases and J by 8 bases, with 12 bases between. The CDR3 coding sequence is TGTGCCAGCAGCCCCCAGGCAGATACCCAGTACTTG. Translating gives CASSPQADTQYL.

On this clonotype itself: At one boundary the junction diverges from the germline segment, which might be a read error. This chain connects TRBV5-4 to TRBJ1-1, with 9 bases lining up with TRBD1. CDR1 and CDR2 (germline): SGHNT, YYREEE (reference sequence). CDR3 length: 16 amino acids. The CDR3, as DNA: TGTGCCAGCGGCTTAGGCGGACAGGGGCTGAACACTGAAGCTTTCTTT. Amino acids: CASGLGGQGLNTEAFF.

The CDR3 nucleotides are TGCAGCGTCAGACAGGAAACTTACGAGCAGTACTTC. Its protein is CSVRQETYEQYF. The chain joins TRBV29-1 to TRBJ2-7, with D tentatively TRBD1 (6 bases). The V gene lost 6 bases and the J gene lost 4 bases, with 13 bases spanning the gap. CDR1 is SQVTM and CDR2 is ANQGSEA in the germline V gene. This CDR3 has 12 residues.

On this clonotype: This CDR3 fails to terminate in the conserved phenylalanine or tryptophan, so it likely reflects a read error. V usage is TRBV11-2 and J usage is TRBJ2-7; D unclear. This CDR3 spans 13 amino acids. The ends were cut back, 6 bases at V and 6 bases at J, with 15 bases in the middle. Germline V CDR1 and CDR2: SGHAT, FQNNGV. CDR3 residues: CASSKGPPTEQYL. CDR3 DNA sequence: TGTGCCAGCAGTAAAGGGCCGCCCACCGAGCAGTACCTC.

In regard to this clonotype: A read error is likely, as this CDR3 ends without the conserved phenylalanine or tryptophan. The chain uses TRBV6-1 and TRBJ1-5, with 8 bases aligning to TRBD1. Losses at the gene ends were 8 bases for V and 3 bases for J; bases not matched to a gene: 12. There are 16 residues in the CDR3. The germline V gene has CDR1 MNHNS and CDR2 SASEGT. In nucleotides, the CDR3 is TGTGCCAGCGGGTCCTTTCCAGGGGGCAACAATCAGCCCCAGCATCTT. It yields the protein CASGSFPGGNNQPQHL.

As DNA, the CDR3 is TGTGCCAGCAGCACGGGACGGATGAACACTGAAGCTTTCTTT. This sequence encodes CASSTGRMNTEAFF. This rearrangement joins TRBV5-6 to TRBJ1-1, with TRBD1 as a possible D gene (5 bases). The CDR3 sequence is 14 residues long. The V and J ends lost 4 bases and 0 bases respectively, with 10 bases between them. Germline V gene sequence: CDR1 SGHDT, CDR2 YYEEEE.

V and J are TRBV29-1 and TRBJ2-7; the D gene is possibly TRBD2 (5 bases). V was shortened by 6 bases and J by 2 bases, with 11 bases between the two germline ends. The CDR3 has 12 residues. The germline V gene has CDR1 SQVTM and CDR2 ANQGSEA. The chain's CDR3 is CSVEDGAYEQYF. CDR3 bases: TGCAGCGTGGAGGACGGGGCCTACGAGCAGTACTTC.

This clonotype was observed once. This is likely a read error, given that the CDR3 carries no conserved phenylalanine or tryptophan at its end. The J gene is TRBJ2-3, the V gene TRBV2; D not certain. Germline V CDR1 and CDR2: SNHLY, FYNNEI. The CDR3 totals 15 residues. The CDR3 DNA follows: TGTGCTAGCCGGTCGTCCCAGTTATCCACAGATACGCAGTATCTT. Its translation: CASRSSQLSTDTQYL.

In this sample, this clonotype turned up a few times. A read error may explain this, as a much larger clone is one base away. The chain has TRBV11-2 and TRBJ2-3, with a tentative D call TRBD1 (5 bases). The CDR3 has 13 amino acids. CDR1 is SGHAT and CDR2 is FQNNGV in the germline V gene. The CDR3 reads CVSSFGQSDTQYF. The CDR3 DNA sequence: TGTGTCAGCAGCTTCGGACAATCGGATACGCAGTATTTT.

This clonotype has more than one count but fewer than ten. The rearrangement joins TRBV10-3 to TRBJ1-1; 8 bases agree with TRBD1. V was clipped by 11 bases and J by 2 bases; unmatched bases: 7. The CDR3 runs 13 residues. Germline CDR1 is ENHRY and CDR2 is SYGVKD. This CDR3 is CAARDRTNTEAFF. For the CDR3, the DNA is TGTGCCGCACGGGACAGGACTAACACTGAAGCTTTCTTT.

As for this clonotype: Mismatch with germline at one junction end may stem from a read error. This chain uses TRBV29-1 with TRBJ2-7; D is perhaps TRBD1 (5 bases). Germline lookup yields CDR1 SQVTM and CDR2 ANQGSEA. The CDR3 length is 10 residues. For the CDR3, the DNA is TGCGGCGTTGAAAAAGGGGTGCAGTACTTC. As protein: CGVEKGVQYF.

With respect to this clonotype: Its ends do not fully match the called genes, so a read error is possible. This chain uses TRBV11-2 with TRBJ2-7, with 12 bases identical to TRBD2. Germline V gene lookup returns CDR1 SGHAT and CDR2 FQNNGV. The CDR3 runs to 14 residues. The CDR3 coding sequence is TGTGCCAGCATCCTGACTAGCGGGGGCCACGAACAGTACTTC. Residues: CASILTSGGHEQYF.

CDR3 protein: CASSYPPRDLFSSGHNEQFF. The CDR3 bases are TGTGCCAGCAGTTACCCTCCGCGTGACCTTTTTTCTAGCGGTCACAATGAGCAGTTCTTC. The V gene is TRBV6-2 or TRBV6-3, the J gene TRBJ2-1; 7 bases agree with TRBD2. CDR1 MNHEY and CDR2 SVGEGT come from the germline V gene. The V gene end was trimmed by 2 bases and the J gene end by 5 bases; junction bases not matched to a gene: 21. The CDR3 is made up of 20 amino acids.

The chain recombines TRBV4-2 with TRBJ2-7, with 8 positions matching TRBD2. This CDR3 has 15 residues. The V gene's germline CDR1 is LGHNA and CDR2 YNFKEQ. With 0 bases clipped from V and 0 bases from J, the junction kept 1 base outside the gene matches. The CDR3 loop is CASSQEAGASYEQYF. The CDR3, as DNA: TGTGCCAGCAGCCAAGAAGCGGGAGCCTCCTACGAGCAGTACTTC.

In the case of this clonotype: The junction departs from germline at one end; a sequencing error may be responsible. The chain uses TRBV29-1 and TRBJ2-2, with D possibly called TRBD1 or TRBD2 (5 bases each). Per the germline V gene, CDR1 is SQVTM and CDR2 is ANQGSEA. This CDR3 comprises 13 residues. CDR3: CRVEAGRAGELFF. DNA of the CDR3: TGCAGGGTTGAAGCAGGGCGGGCCGGGGAGCTGTTTTTT.

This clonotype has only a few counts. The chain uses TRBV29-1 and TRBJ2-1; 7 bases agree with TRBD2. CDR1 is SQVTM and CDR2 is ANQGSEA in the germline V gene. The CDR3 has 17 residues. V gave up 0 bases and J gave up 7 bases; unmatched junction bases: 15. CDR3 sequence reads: CSVEEPFEMGGPNEQFF. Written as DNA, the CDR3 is TGCAGCGTTGAAGAGCCCTTCGAAATGGGAGGGCCAAATGAGCAGTTCTTC.

DNA for the CDR3: TGCAGCGTTGAGGAGGGCTCTAATGAAAAACTGTTTTTT. Residues: CSVEEGSNEKLFF. The chain recombines TRBV29-1 with TRBJ1-4, with D unresolved. Germline lookup yields CDR1 SQVTM and CDR2 ANQGSEA. The CDR3 sequence is 13 residues long. V lost 3 bases and J 3 bases, leaving 8 bases between the germline ends.

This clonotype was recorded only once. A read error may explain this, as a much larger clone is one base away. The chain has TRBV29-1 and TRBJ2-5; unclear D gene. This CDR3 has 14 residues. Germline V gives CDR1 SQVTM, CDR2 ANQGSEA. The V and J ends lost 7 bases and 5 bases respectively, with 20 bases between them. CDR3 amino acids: CSARLTWGDETQYF. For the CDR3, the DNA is TGCAGCGCGCGACTCACATGGGGTGACGAGACCCAGTACTTC.

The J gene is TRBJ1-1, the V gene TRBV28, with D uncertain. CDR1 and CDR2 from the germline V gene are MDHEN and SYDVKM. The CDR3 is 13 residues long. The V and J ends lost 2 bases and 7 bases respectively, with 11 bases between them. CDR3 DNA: TGTGCCAGCAGTTTAGGGATCTCAGGTGAAGCTTTCTTT. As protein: CASSLGISGEAFF.

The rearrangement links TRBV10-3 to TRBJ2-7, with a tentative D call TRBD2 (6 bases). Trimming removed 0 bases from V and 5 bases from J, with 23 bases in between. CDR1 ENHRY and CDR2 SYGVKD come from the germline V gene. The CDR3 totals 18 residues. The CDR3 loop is CAISESTPTPGTRDEQYF. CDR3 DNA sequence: TGTGCCATCAGTGAGTCGACTCCCACCCCCGGGACTCGGGACGAGCAGTACTTC.

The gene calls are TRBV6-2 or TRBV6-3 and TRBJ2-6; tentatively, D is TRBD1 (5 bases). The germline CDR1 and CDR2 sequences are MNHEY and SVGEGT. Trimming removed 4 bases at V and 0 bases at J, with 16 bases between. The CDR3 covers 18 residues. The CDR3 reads CASSFQGGALSGANVLTF. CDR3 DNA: TGTGCCAGCAGTTTCCAGGGTGGGGCACTCTCTGGGGCCAACGTCCTGACTTTC.

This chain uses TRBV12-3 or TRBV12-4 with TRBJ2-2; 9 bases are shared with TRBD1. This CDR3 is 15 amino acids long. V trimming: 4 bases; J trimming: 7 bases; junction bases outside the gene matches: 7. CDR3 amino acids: CASSSMTGGIGELFF. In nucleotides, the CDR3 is TGTGCCAGCAGTTCGATGACAGGGGGGATCGGGGAGCTGTTTTTT.

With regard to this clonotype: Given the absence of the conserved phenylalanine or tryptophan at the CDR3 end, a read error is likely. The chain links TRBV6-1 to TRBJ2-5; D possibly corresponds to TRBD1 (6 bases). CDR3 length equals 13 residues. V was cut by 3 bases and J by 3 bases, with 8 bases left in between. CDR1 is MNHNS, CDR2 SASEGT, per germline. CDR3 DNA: TGTGCCAGCAGTGAGAGGGGGAAAGAGACCCAGTACATC. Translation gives CASSERGKETQYI.